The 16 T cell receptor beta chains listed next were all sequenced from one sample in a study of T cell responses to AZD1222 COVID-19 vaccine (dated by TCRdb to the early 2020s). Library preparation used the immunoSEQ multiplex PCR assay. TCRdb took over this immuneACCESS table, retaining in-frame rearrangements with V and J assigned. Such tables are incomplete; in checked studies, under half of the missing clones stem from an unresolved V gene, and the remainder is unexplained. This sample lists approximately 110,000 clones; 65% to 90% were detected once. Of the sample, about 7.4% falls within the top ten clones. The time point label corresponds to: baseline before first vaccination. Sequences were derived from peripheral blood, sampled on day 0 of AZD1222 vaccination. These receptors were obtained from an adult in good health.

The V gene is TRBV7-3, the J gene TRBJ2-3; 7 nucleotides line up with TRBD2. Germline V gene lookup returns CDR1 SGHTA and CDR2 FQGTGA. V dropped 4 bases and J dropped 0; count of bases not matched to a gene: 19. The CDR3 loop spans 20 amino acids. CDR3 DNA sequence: TGTGCCAGCAGCTCCCGAAAAGCGGGACTACCACTCACCAGCACAGATACGCAGTATTTT. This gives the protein CASSSRKAGLPLTSTDTQYF.

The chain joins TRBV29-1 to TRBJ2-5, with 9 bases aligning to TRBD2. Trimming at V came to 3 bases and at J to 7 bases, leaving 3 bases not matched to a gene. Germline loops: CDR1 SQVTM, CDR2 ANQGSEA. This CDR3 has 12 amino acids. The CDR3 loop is CSVERGGMTQYF. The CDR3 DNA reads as TGCAGCGTTGAGCGGGGGGGGATGACCCAGTACTTC.

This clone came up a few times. CDR3 amino acids: CASSERRYNEQFF. CDR3 nucleotides: TGTGCCAGCAGTGAACGAAGATACAATGAGCAGTTCTTC. The chain combines TRBV2 with TRBJ2-1; D is undetermined. V was trimmed by 2 bases and J by 4 bases, leaving 6 bases between them. Germline V gene sequence: CDR1 SNHLY, CDR2 FYNNEI. The CDR3 runs to 13 residues.

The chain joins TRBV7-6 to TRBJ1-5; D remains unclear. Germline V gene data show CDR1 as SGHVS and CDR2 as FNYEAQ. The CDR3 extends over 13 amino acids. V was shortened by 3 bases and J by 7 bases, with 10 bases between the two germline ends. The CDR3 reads CASSFGEGQPQHF. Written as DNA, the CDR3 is TGTGCCAGCAGCTTTGGGGAGGGCCAGCCCCAGCATTTT.

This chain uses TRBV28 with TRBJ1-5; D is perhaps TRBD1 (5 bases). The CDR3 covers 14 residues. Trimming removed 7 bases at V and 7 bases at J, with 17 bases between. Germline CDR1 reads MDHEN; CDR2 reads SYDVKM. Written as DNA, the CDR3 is TGTGCCAGCACCACGGTGCAGGGCGGGCAGCCCCAGCATTTT. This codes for CASTTVQGGQPQHF.

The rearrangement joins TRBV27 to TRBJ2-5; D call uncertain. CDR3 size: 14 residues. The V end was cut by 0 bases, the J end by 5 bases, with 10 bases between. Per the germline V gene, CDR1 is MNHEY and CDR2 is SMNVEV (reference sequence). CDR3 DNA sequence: TGTGCCAGCAGTTTATCGCTCTCCGGGGAGACCCAGTACTTC. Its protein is CASSLSLSGETQYF.

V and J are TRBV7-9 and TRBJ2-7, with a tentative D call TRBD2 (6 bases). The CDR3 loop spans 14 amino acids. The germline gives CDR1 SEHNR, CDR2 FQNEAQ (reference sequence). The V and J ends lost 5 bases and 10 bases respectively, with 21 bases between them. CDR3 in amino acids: CASSPPRGTNLQYF. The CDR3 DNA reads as TGTGCCAGCAGCCCGCCTCGGGGGACCAACCTCCAGTACTTC. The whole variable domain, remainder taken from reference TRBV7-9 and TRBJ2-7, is DTGVSQNPRHKITKRGQNVTFRCDPISEHNRLYWYRQTLGQGPEFLTYFQNEAQLEKSRLLSDRFSAERPKGSFSTLEIQRTEQGDSAMYLCASSPPRGTNLQYFGPGTRLTVT.

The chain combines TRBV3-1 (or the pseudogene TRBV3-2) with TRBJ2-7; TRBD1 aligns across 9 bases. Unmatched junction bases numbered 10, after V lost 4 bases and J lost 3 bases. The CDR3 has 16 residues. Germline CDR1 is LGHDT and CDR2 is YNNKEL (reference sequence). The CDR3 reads CASSPLGGTGSYEQYF. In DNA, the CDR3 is TGTGCCAGCAGCCCCTTAGGGGGGACAGGGAGCTACGAGCAGTACTTC.

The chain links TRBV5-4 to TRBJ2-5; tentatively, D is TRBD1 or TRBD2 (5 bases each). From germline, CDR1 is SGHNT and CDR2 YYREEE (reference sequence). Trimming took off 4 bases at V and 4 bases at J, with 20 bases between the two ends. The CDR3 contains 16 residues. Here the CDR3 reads CASSRVGTELTETQYF. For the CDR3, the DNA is TGTGCCAGCAGCCGAGTTGGGACCGAGCTGACAGAGACCCAGTACTTC. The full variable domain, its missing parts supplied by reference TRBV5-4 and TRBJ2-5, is ETGVTQSPTHLIKTRGQQVTLRCSSQSGHNTVSWYQQALGQGPQFIFQYYREEENGRGNFPPRFSGLQFPNYSSELNVNALELDDSALYLCASSRVGTELTETQYFGPGTRLLVL.

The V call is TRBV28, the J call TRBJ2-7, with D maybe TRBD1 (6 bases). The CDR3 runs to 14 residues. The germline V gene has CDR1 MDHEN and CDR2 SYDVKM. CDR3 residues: CAVIRGLPSYEQYF. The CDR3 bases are TGTGCGGTGATCAGGGGTCTTCCTTCCTACGAGCAGTACTTC. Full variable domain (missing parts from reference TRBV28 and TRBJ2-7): DVKVTQSSRYLVKRTGEKVFLECVQDMDHENMFWYRQDPGLGLRLIYFSYDVKMKEKGDIPEGYSVSREKKERFSLILESASTNQTSMYLCAVIRGLPSYEQYFGPGTRLTVT.

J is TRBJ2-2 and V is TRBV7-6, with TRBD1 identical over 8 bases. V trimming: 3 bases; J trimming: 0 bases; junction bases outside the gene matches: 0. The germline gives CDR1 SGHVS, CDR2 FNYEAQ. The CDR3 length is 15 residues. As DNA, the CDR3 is TGTGCCAGCAGCTTGGGACAGGCGAACACCGGGGAGCTGTTTTTT. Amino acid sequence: CASSLGQANTGELFF.

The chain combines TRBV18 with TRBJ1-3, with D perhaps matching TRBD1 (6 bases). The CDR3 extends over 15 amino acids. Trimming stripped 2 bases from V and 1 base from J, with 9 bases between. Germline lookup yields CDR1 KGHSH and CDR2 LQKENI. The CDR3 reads CASSPFQGSGNTIYF. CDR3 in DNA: TGTGCCAGCTCACCATTCCAGGGGTCTGGAAACACCATATATTTT.

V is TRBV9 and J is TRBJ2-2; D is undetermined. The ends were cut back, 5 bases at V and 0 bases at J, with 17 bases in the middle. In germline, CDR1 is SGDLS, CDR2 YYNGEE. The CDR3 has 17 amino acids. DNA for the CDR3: TGTGCCAGCAGAGCTCTTGGTGGAAACCCGAACACCGGGGAGCTGTTTTTT. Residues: CASRALGGNPNTGELFF.

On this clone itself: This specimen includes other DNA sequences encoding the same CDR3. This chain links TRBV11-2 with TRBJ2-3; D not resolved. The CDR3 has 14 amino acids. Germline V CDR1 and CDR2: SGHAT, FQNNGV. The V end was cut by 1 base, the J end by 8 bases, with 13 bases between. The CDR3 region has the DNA TGTGCCAGCAGCTTAGGCTTGGCGCTCCCTACGCAGTATTTT. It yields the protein CASSLGLALPTQYF.

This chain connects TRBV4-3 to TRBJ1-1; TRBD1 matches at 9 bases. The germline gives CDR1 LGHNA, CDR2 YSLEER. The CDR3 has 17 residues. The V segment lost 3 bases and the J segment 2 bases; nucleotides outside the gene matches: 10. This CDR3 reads CASSQTPGQGGNTEAFF. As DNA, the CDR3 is TGCGCCAGCAGCCAGACCCCGGGACAGGGCGGCAACACTGAAGCTTTCTTT.

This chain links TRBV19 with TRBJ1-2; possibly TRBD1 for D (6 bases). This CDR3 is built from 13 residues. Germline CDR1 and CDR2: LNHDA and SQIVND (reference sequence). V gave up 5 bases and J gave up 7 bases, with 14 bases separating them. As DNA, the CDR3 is TGTGCCAGTAGTCCCCCACAGGGATTTGGCTACACCTTC. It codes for CASSPPQGFGYTF.